What follows is one T cell receptor (beta chain) and its context. What it binds is unknown. This specimen comes from a study of T cells after yellow fever vaccination. The overall study: When fractions had low cell numbers, they were prepared with SMART-Seq v4 Ultra Low Input. General study results and limits: Highly abundant clonotypes carried over from the bulk population could end up in FACS-sorted repertoires as contaminants. It was a small share of clonotypes that appeared in both CD4 and CD8 compartments.

Between the trimmed V and J ends, which lost 1 base and 1 base, there was a span of 7 bases. CDR1 is MGHRA and CDR2 is YSYEKL in the germline V gene. CDR3 length: 14 amino acids. 5'RACE template switching produced TCR cDNA carrying a universal primer site and UMIs. TCRdb re-derived calls from the 5' RACE reads in MiXCR, one entry per CDR3 protein. The table lists approximately 510,000 distinct CDR3 sequences, just over 20% of them singletons. The source material was PBMCs, sampled roughly 23 days after the first yellow fever vaccination. This sequence joins TRBV4-1 and TRBJ2-5; no clear D gene. The source of this sequence is a man between 18 and 29 years old who received the YFV17D yellow fever vaccine. CDR3: CASSQVATQETQYF. In DNA, the CDR3 is TGCGCCAGCAGCCAAGTGGCTACCCAAGAGACCCAGTACTTC.